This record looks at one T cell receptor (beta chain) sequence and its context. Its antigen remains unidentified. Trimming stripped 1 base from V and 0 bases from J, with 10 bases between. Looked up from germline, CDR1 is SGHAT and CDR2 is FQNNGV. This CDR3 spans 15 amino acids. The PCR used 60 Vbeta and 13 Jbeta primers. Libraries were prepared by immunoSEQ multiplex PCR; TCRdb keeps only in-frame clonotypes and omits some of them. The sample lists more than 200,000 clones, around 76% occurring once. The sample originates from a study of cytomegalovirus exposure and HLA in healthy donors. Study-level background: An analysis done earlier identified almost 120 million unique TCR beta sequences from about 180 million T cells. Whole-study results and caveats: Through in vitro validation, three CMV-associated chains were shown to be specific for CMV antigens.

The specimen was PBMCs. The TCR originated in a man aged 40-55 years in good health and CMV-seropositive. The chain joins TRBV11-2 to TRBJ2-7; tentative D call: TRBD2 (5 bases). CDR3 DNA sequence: TGTGCCAGCAGCTTAGCGGCTGGAGGCTCCTACGAGCAGTACTTC. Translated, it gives CASSLAAGGSYEQYF.